This T cell receptor beta chain was identified in a study of Ad26.COV2.S vaccination and SARS-CoV-2 variants. As for the study in general: A participant enrolled in the COV1001 Ad26.COV2.S trial arm provided the sample.

The CDR3 has 14 amino acids. Germline CDR1 is MNHEY and CDR2 is SVGAGI. V lost 7 bases and J 4 bases, leaving 15 bases between the germline ends. Overall study findings and caveats: Post-vaccination spike-specific CD8+ and CD4+ T cell responses reportedly had substantial breadth.

As to treatment: about 20 received Ad26.COV2.S at low or high dose, single or two shots; several received placebo; per-sample allocation not given. At day 63 after the first vaccine or placebo injection, samples were drawn. Donation came from an adult in Boston who was aged 18-55 years. The study used a vaccine consisting of an Ad26 vector that expressed Wuhan-strain SARS-CoV-2 spike. About this clone itself: What it recognizes is unknown.

Measured with immunoSEQ multiplex PCR; TCRdb has only the in-frame clones, and not every one. The sample includes 300,000 to 350,000 clones, about 86% of them seen just once. The clonotype was recovered from a person between 18 and 65 years old who received the Ad26.COV2.S COVID-19 vaccine or a placebo. The rearrangement joins TRBV6-5 to TRBJ2-3; D might be TRBD2 (7 bases). The sample was peripheral blood, taken in a trial of Ad26.COV2.S vaccine versus placebo. As DNA, the CDR3 is TGTGCCAGCAACGTGGCGGGGGCCCCAGATACGCAGTATTTT. Translation gives CASNVAGAPDTQYF.